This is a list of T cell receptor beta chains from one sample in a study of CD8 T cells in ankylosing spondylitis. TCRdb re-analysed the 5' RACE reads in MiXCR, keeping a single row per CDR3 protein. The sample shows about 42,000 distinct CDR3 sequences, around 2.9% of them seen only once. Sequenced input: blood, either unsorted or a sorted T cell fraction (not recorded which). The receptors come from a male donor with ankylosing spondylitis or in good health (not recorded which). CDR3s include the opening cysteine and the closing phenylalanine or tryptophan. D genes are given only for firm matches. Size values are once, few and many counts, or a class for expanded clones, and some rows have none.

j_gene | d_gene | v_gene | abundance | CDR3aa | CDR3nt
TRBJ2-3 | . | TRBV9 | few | CASSVATGGSTDTQYF | TGTGCCAGCAGCGTAGCTACTGGCGGGAGCACAGATACGCAGTATTTT
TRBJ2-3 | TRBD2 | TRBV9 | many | CASSVGRTSGSWDTQYF | TGTGCCAGCAGCGTAGGCCGGACTAGCGGGAGCTGGGATACGCAGTATTTT
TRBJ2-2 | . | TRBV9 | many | CASSVAGQGELFF | TGTGCCAGCAGCGTAGCGGGGCAGGGGGAGCTGTTTTTT
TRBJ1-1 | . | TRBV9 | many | CASSVESRNTEAFF | TGTGCCAGCAGCGTAGAGTCCAGGAACACTGAAGCTTTCTTT
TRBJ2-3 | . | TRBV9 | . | CASSVEGVDTQYF | TGTGCCAGCAGCGTGGAAGGGGTTGATACGCAGTATTTT
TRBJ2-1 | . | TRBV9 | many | CASSVLSFSYNEQFF | TGTGCCAGCAGCGTATTGTCATTCTCCTACAATGAGCAGTTCTTC
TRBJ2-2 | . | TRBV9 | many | CASSAQAPNTGELFF | TGTGCCAGCAGTGCTCAGGCTCCCAACACCGGGGAGCTGTTTTTT
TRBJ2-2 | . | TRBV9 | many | CASSVGSIGTGELFF | TGTGCCAGCAGCGTAGGTTCCATTGGGACCGGGGAGCTGTTTTTT
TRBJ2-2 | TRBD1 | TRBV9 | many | CASSSITGERDTGELFF | TGTGCCAGCAGCTCTATTACAGGGGAAAGAGACACCGGGGAGCTGTTTTTT
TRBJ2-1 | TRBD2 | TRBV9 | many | CASSRLAGGPYNEQFF | TGTGCCAGCAGTAGACTAGCGGGAGGGCCTTACAATGAGCAGTTCTTC
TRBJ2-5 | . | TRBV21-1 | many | CASSNSLPGNGFETQYF | TGTGCCAGCAGCAATTCGTTGCCAGGGAACGGCTTCGAGACCCAGTACTTC
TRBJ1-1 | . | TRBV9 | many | CASSVDVAWGAEAFF | TGTGCCAGCAGCGTAGACGTGGCCTGGGGAGCTGAAGCTTTCTTT
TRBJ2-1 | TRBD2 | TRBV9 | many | CASSVDGTSHNEQFF | TGTGCCAGCAGCGTAGATGGGACTAGTCACAATGAGCAGTTCTTC
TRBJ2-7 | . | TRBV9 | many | CASSVSPTGLVEQYF | TGTGCCAGCAGCGTAAGTCCAACGGGATTAGTCGAGCAGTACTTC
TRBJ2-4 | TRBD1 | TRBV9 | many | CASSAGQGQTYIQYF | TGTGCCAGCAGCGCCGGACAGGGGCAAACCTACATTCAGTACTTC
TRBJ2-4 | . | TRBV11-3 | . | CASSRQRLAKNIQYF | TGTGCCAGCAGCCGCCAGCGGCTAGCCAAAAACATTCAGTACTTC
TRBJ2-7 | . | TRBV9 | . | CASSSSRPGADVSYEQYF | TGTGCCAGCAGCTCAAGCCGGCCGGGCGCCGATGTCTCCTACGAGCAGTACTTC
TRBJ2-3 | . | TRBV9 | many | CASSVRELPTDTQYF | TGTGCCAGCAGCGTCCGGGAGCTACCCACAGATACGCAGTATTTT
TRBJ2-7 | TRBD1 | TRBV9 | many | CASSARDRGSHEQYF | TGTGCCAGCAGCGCCCGGGACAGGGGGTCCCACGAGCAGTACTTC
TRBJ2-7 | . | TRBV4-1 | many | CASSQDRGGSHEQYF | TGCGCCAGCAGCCAAGATAGGGGGGGGTCCCACGAGCAGTACTTC
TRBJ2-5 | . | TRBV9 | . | CASNVDPGLAETQYF | TGTGCCAGCAACGTTGACCCAGGGTTGGCGGAGACCCAGTACTTC
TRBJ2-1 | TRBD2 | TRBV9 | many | CASSGLREDRNEQFF | TGTGCCAGCAGTGGGTTGCGGGAGGATCGCAATGAGCAGTTCTTC
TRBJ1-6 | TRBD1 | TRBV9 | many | CASSVAGQANSPLHF | TGTGCCAGCAGCGTAGCCGGACAGGCGAATTCACCCCTCCACTTT
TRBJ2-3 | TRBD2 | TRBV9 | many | CASSVGGRSTDTQYF | TGTGCCAGCAGCGTAGGCGGGAGGAGCACAGATACGCAGTATTTT
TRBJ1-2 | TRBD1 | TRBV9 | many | CASSIGQGVNYGYTF | TGTGCCAGCAGCATCGGACAGGGGGTTAACTATGGCTACACCTTC
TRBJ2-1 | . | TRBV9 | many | CASSPLDNEQFF | TGTGCCAGCAGCCCCCTCGACAATGAGCAGTTCTTC
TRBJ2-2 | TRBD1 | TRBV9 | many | CASARQGQTGTGELFF | TGTGCCAGTGCCCGACAGGGTCAAACGGGCACCGGGGAGCTGTTTTTT
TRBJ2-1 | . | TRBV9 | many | CASSVSTEFKSSYNEQFF | TGTGCCAGCAGCGTATCTACAGAATTTAAGAGCTCCTACAATGAGCAGTTCTTC
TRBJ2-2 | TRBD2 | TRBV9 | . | CATSGLPTGELFF | TGTGCCACCTCGGGACTACCCACCGGGGAGCTGTTTTTT
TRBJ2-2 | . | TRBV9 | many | CASSVAPVPENTGELFF | TGTGCCAGCAGCGTAGCTCCTGTCCCGGAAAACACCGGGGAGCTGTTTTTT
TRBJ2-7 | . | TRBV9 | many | CASSVDSRGYEQYF | TGTGCCAGCAGCGTAGATAGCCGGGGCTACGAGCAGTACTTC
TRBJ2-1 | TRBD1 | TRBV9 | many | CASSAGTGAYNEQFF | TGTGCCAGCAGCGCCGGGACAGGGGCCTACAATGAGCAGTTCTTC
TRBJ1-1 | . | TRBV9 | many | CASSVVPRNTEAFF | TGTGCCAGCAGCGTAGTTCCCCGTAACACTGAAGCTTTCTTT
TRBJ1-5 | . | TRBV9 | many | CASSVGSGQPQHF | TGTGCCAGCAGCGTAGGGTCTGGCCAGCCCCAGCATTTT
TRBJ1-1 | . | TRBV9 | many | CASSVAERATEAFF | TGTGCCAGCAGCGTAGCTGAGAGAGCCACTGAAGCTTTCTTT
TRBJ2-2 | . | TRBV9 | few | CASSVVSRRNTGELFF | TGTGCCAGCAGCGTGGTATCCCGGCGGAACACCGGGGAGCTGTTTTTT
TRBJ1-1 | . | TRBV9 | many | CASTPESGSAFF | TGTGCCAGCACCCCTGAGTCGGGGTCAGCTTTCTTT
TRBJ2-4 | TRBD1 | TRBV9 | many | CASSGTGRKNIQYF | TGTGCCAGCAGCGGGACAGGGAGGAAAAACATTCAGTACTTC
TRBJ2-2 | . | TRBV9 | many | CASSVIGTGELFF | TGTGCCAGCAGCGTGATCGGCACCGGGGAGCTGTTTTTT
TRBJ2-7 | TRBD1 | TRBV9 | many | CASSAQGAIGEQYF | TGTGCCAGCAGCGCACAGGGGGCGATCGGCGAGCAGTACTTC
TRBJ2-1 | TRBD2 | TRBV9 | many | CASSVVGLAANEQFF | TGTGCCAGCAGCGTAGTCGGACTAGCGGCCAATGAGCAGTTCTTC
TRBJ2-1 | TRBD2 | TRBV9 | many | CASSVGAGGLAINEQFF | TGTGCCAGCAGCGTAGGGGCGGGAGGCCTAGCAATCAATGAGCAGTTCTTC
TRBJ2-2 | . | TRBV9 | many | CASSLQPAAGELFF | TGTGCCAGCAGCCTCCAGCCTGCGGCCGGGGAGCTGTTTTTT
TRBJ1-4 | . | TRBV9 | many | CASSVSTETQDLGEKLFF | TGTGCCAGCAGCGTATCAACGGAGACACAGGACTTGGGTGAAAAACTGTTTTTT